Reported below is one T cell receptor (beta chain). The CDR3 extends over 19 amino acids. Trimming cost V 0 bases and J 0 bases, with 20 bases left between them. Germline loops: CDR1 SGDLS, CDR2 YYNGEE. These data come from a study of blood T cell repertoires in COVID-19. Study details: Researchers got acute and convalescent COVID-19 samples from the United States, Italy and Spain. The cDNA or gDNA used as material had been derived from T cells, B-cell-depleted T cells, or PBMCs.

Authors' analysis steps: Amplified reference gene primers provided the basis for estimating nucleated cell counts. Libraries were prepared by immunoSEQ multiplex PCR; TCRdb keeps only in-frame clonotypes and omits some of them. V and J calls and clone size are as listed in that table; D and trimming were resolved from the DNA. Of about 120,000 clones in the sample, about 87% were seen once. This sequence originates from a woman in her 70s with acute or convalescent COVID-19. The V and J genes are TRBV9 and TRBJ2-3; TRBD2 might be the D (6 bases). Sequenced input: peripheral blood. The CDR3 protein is CASSVGPGGADASTDTQYF. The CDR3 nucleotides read TGTGCCAGCAGCGTAGGGCCCGGGGGAGCGGATGCTAGCACAGATACGCAGTATTTT.